This T cell receptor beta chain was captured by sequencing in a study of T cell responses to AZD1222 COVID-19 vaccine. Study observations and caveats: Spike-specific TCR breadth and depth were elevated following two AZD1222 doses.

A remark on this clone: The target antigen is unknown.

Recipients boosted at about 4 weeks or about 12 weeks are pooled. The data were produced by immunoSEQ multiplex PCR, yet TCRdb's version contains in-frame clones alone and is incomplete. Of some 280,000 clones listed, around 93% were seen once; the top ten hold approximately 0.52%. This CDR3 is built from 15 residues. V dropped 2 bases and J dropped 2; count of bases not matched to a gene: 1. Germline V gene lookup returns CDR1 MDHEN and CDR2 SYDVKM. The sample in question was peripheral blood, obtained 28 days after the second AZD1222 dose. The origin of this receptor is an adult who received the AZD1222 COVID-19 vaccine. The chain employs TRBV28 and TRBJ1-2; 11 bases line up with TRBD1. DNA of the CDR3: TGTGCCAGCAGTTTAGGGACAGGGGGAAACTATGGCTACACCTTC. It is translated as CASSLGTGGNYGYTF.